This T cell receptor (beta chain) was documented in a study of blood T cell repertoires in COVID-19. Across the whole study: Sites in the United States, Italy and Spain provided acute and convalescent COVID-19 samples. Sources were T cells, B-cell-depleted T cells, or PBMCs; the material itself was cDNA or gDNA.

Source study methods: Estimation of nucleated cell counts relied on the amplification of reference gene primers. Data came from immunoSEQ multiplex PCR; TCRdb stores just in-frame clones and leaves some out. Clone size and V and J calls were adopted from that table, with D and trimming inferred from the DNA. The data show 200,000 to 300,000 clones, 75% to 85% seen once. Trimming pared 5 bases from V and 0 bases from J, leaving 8 bases between. CDR1 is LNHNV and CDR2 is YYDKDF in the germline V gene (reference sequence). There are 13 residues in the CDR3. At least ten counts were recorded for this clone.

The source is a human donor in a cohort sampled during active COVID-19. The sequenced material came from peripheral blood. The rearrangement uses TRBV15 and TRBJ2-7; D call uncertain. In nucleotides, the CDR3 is TGTGCCACCAGCCCCCCGGTCTCCTACGAGCAGTACTTC. Its translation: CATSPPVSYEQYF.